The 27 T cell receptor beta chains given below trace back to one sample, sequenced in a study of T cell responses to AZD1222 COVID-19 vaccine. Sequenced by immunoSEQ multiplex PCR; TCRdb stores in-frame clones only, minus some. Here the sample spans 150,000 to 200,000 clones, 92% being singletons. Sequenced material: peripheral blood, taken 28 days after the second AZD1222 dose. The receptor set was obtained from an adult who received the AZD1222 COVID-19 vaccine.

The chain links TRBV3-1 (or the pseudogene TRBV3-2) to TRBJ2-3, with unresolved D. The germline CDR1 and CDR2 sequences are LGHDT and YNNKEL (reference sequence). This CDR3 is built from 13 residues. The V end was cut by 4 bases, the J end by 2 bases, with 7 bases between. The CDR3 sequence: CASSPTPTDTQYF. DNA of the CDR3: TGTGCCAGCAGCCCCACCCCCACAGATACGCAGTATTTT.

The chain joins TRBV9 to TRBJ1-2; D is ambiguous. V gave up 4 bases and J gave up 1 base, with 8 bases separating them. This CDR3 has 13 amino acids. Germline V lookup: CDR1 SGDLS, CDR2 YYNGEE. The CDR3 sequence is CASSTTVNYGYTF. CDR3 coding DNA: TGTGCCAGCAGCACCACGGTTAACTATGGCTACACCTTC.

This chain uses TRBV5-6 with TRBJ2-3; 9 bases are shared with TRBD2. The CDR3 has 17 residues. Germline CDR1 reads SGHDT; CDR2 reads YYEEEE. V lost 0 bases and J lost 6; bases outside the gene matches: 11. CDR3 sequence reads: CASSLVGLAGAGDTQYF. DNA of the CDR3: TGTGCCAGCAGCTTGGTTGGGTTAGCGGGAGCGGGCGATACGCAGTATTTT.

The chain uses TRBV28 and TRBJ1-1; TRBD1 might be the D (5 bases). V lost 3 bases and J 1 base, leaving 9 bases between the germline ends. The CDR3 runs to 14 residues. The germline gives CDR1 MDHEN, CDR2 SYDVKM. CDR3 loop: CASSFGAPNTEAFF. The CDR3 nucleotides read TGTGCCAGCAGTTTCGGGGCCCCGAACACTGAAGCTTTCTTT.

In its sample, this clone was seen a few times. The DNA of the CDR3 is TGCGCCAGCAGCCAAGGACAGATTCCTTCACCCCTCCACTTT. Translation gives CASSQGQIPSPLHF. The chain has TRBV4-1 and TRBJ1-6, with D perhaps matching TRBD1 (5 bases). V gave up 1 base and J gave up 9 bases, with 10 bases separating them. The CDR3 has 14 residues. CDR1 is MGHRA and CDR2 is YSYEKL in the germline V gene.

V and J are TRBV25-1 and TRBJ1-6, with TRBD1 as a possible D gene (6 bases). There are 15 residues in the CDR3. Germline lookup yields CDR1 MGHDK and CDR2 SYGVNS. V lost 2 bases and J 10 bases, leaving 15 bases between the germline ends. DNA of the CDR3: TGTGCCAGCAGTGAAGGGGGGCGGGGAGCATCACCCCTCCACTTT. It is translated as CASSEGGRGASPLHF.

This rearrangement joins TRBV19 to TRBJ1-1; 9 positions agree with TRBD1. This CDR3 contains 16 residues. CDR1 and CDR2 from the germline V gene are LNHDA and SQIVND (reference sequence). J gave up 0 bases and V 6 bases, and 8 bases lay outside the gene matches. CDR3 bases: TGTGCCAGTAGCAGACAGGGGGGCCTCATGAACACTGAAGCTTTCTTT. Translated, it gives CASSRQGGLMNTEAFF.

This chain uses TRBV3-1 (or the pseudogene TRBV3-2) with TRBJ2-7; 8 nucleotides line up with TRBD1. The CDR3 contains 14 residues. Germline V gives CDR1 LGHDT, CDR2 YNNKEL (reference sequence). The V and J ends lost 3 bases and 5 bases, in that order; junction bases with no gene match: 6. CDR3 sequence reads: CASSHGQGFDEQYF. The CDR3 DNA follows: TGTGCCAGCAGCCACGGACAGGGTTTCGACGAGCAGTACTTC.

The sample holds a few counts of this clone. This chain connects TRBV5-1 to TRBJ2-7, with unresolved D. Germline V CDR1 and CDR2: SGHRS, YFSETQ. The CDR3 has 13 residues. Trimming pared 2 bases from V and 0 bases from J, leaving 6 bases between. CDR3 residues: CASSFQVSYEQYF. CDR3 nucleotides: TGCGCCAGCAGCTTCCAGGTCTCCTACGAGCAGTACTTC.

This clone was counted once. The chain is built from TRBV6-5 and TRBJ1-3, with D perhaps matching TRBD1 (5 bases). V shed 5 bases and J shed 1 base, with 12 bases lying between them. The germline CDR1 and CDR2 sequences are MNHEY and SVGAGI. The CDR3 sequence is 15 residues long. The CDR3 loop is CASSKRTISGNTIYF. For the CDR3, the DNA is TGTGCCAGCAGTAAACGGACAATTTCTGGAAACACCATATATTTT.

This sequence joins TRBV12-5 and TRBJ2-3, with 8 bases aligning to TRBD2. With 5 bases clipped from V and 0 bases from J, the junction kept 7 bases outside the gene matches. Looked up from germline, CDR1 is LGHNT and CDR2 is FRNRAP. This CDR3 spans 16 amino acids. The CDR3 sequence is CASGPGSGGSTDTQYF. In DNA, the CDR3 is TGTGCTAGTGGTCCAGGGAGCGGGGGTAGCACAGATACGCAGTATTTT.

CDR3 sequence reads: CASSMISGSGNTIYF. CDR3 sequence (DNA): TGTGCCAGTAGTATGATTTCAGGCTCTGGAAACACCATATATTTT. The chain combines TRBV19 with TRBJ1-3, with no clear D. CDR1 and CDR2 (germline): LNHDA, SQIVND (reference sequence). V lost 3 bases and J 0 bases, leaving 9 bases between the germline ends. CDR3 length: 15 residues.

The chain couples TRBV19 to TRBJ1-2; 9 bases align to TRBD1. Per the germline V gene, CDR1 is LNHDA and CDR2 is SQIVND (reference sequence). Losses at the gene ends were 5 bases for V and 4 bases for J; bases not matched to a gene: 11. The CDR3 loop spans 16 amino acids. For the CDR3, the DNA is TGTGCCAGTAGTTCGCTACAGGGGGCAGCTCTCTATGGCTACACCTTC. Its protein product is CASSSLQGAALYGYTF.

The chain links TRBV9 to TRBJ1-2, with 8 bases matching TRBD1. Germline V CDR1 and CDR2: SGDLS, YYNGEE. This CDR3 has 16 residues. J was trimmed by 5 bases and V by 0 bases; bases with no gene match: 9. The CDR3 region is CASSVEAGGVKYGYTF. CDR3 coding DNA: TGTGCCAGCAGCGTAGAGGCAGGGGGCGTAAAATATGGCTACACCTTC.

V is TRBV11-2 and J is TRBJ1-1; 9 nucleotides match TRBD1. The V segment lost 8 bases and the J segment 6 bases; nucleotides outside the gene matches: 22. Per germline, CDR1 SGHAT and CDR2 FQNNGV. This CDR3 region has 18 residues. The CDR3 is CASAAPPGTGLSRPEAFF. The CDR3 DNA reads TGTGCCAGCGCTGCACCCCCTGGGACAGGGCTTTCAAGGCCTGAAGCTTTCTTT.

This chain connects TRBV28 to TRBJ2-1; D is unresolved. V shed 3 bases and J shed 0 bases, with 9 bases lying between them. The V gene's germline CDR1 is MDHEN and CDR2 SYDVKM. The CDR3 is made up of 15 amino acids. CDR3 residues: CASSFPESSYNEQFF. In nucleotides, the CDR3 is TGTGCCAGCAGTTTTCCGGAGAGCTCCTACAATGAGCAGTTCTTC.

This clone was counted once. The chain links TRBV7-6 to TRBJ1-1, with D maybe TRBD1 (6 bases). The ends were cut back, 5 bases at V and 1 base at J, with 14 bases in the middle. Germline CDR1 reads SGHVS; CDR2 reads FNYEAQ. The CDR3 is 15 amino acids. The CDR3: CASSPRTEENTEAFF. The CDR3 nucleotides are TGTGCCAGCAGCCCCCGGACAGAGGAGAACACTGAAGCTTTCTTT.

V and J are TRBV6-6 and TRBJ2-1; no firm D call. In germline, CDR1 is MNHNY, CDR2 SVGAGI (reference sequence). V was clipped by 5 bases and J by 5 bases, with 7 bases between them. The CDR3 is made up of 12 amino acids. CDR3 region: CASSDPDNEQFF. CDR3 DNA: TGTGCCAGCAGTGACCCTGACAATGAGCAGTTCTTC.

The rearrangement joins TRBV28 to TRBJ1-1, with TRBD1 as a possible D gene (5 bases). The CDR3 runs 12 residues. The germline V gene encodes CDR1 MDHEN and CDR2 SYDVKM. The CDR3 coding sequence is TGTGTATGTGGGGCACAGAAGGGTATAGCTTTCTTT. Residues: CVCGAQKGIAFF.

The gene calls are TRBV10-3 and TRBJ1-1, with 8 bases identical to TRBD1. The CDR3 has 14 amino acids. CDR1 ENHRY and CDR2 SYGVKD come from the germline V gene. J lost 1 base, V lost 10 bases, and 8 bases had no gene match. For the CDR3, the DNA is TGTGCCAGCGGACAGGGACATTCGAACACTGAAGCTTTCTTT. Translating it yields CASGQGHSNTEAFF.

The rearrangement links TRBV27 to TRBJ1-4, with D perhaps matching TRBD1 (6 bases). The CDR3 is 14 residues long. Trimming took 4 bases from V and 4 from J, leaving 10 bases between them. Germline values: CDR1 MNHEY, CDR2 SMNVEV (reference sequence). DNA of the CDR3: TGTGCCAGCAGTTCCCGGGACAATAATGAAAAACTGTTTTTT. Translation: CASSSRDNNEKLFF. Combining the CDR3 with reference TRBV27 and TRBJ1-4 gives the whole variable domain EAQVTQNPRYLITVTGKKLTVTCSQNMNHEYMSWYRQDPGLGLRQIYYSMNVEVTDKGDVPEGYKVSRKEKRNFPLILESPSPNQTSLYFCASSSRDNNEKLFFGSGTQLSVL.

The rearrangement uses TRBV19 and TRBJ2-1; TRBD1 matches at 8 bases. The V gene's germline CDR1 is LNHDA and CDR2 SQIVND (reference sequence). This CDR3 spans 14 amino acids. The V segment lost 4 bases and the J segment 7 bases; nucleotides outside the gene matches: 6. DNA of the CDR3: TGTGCCAGTAGTAGAGGACAGGGATGGAATGAGCAGTTCTTC. Protein: CASSRGQGWNEQFF.

The CDR3 here is CASSSSRDTDTQYF. CDR3 bases: TGTGCCAGCAGCTCCTCCCGGGATACAGATACGCAGTATTTT. This chain links TRBV7-2 with TRBJ2-3, with D possibly matching TRBD2 (5 bases). Trimming took 4 bases from V and 3 from J, leaving 11 bases between them. Germline CDR1 is SGHTA and CDR2 is FQGNSA. The CDR3 consists of 14 residues.

This chain connects TRBV5-4 to TRBJ1-1; D is perhaps TRBD1 (6 bases). The CDR3 is 14 residues long. Trimming removed 0 bases at V and 3 bases at J, with 9 bases between. CDR1 is SGHNT, CDR2 YYREEE, per germline (reference sequence). CDR3 region: CASSLEQGDTEAFF. In DNA, the CDR3 is TGTGCCAGCAGCTTGGAACAGGGAGACACTGAAGCTTTCTTT.

The DNA for the CDR3 is TGTGCCAGCAGTCTATATCCGGGACAGGGTGGTGGCTACACCTTC. This codes for CASSLYPGQGGGYTF. V usage is TRBV6-5 and J usage is TRBJ1-2; 9 nucleotides align to TRBD1. CDR1 and CDR2 from the germline V gene are MNHEY and SVGAGI. V was clipped by 5 bases and J by 7 bases; unmatched bases: 11. The CDR3 is 15 residues long.

This clone came up once. The gene calls are TRBV7-9 and TRBJ2-7; D unclear. Germline V gene sequence: CDR1 SEHNR, CDR2 FQNEAQ (reference sequence). Between the trimmed V and J ends, which lost 2 bases and 2 bases, there was a span of 10 bases. This CDR3 spans 14 amino acids. Here the CDR3 DNA reads TGTGCCAGCAGCTTACCCAGCTCTACCTACGAGCAGTACTTC. It specifies CASSLPSSTYEQYF.

This chain links TRBV24-1 with TRBJ2-1; D tentatively reads TRBD1 or TRBD2 (7 bases each). The CDR3 has 18 amino acids. The germline CDR1 and CDR2 sequences are KGHDR and SFDVKD. The V end was cut by 1 base, the J end by 4 bases, with 19 bases between. The CDR3 is CATSDFLRQGDYYNEQFF. Written as DNA, the CDR3 is TGTGCCACCAGTGATTTCCTTCGTCAGGGGGACTATTACAATGAGCAGTTCTTC.